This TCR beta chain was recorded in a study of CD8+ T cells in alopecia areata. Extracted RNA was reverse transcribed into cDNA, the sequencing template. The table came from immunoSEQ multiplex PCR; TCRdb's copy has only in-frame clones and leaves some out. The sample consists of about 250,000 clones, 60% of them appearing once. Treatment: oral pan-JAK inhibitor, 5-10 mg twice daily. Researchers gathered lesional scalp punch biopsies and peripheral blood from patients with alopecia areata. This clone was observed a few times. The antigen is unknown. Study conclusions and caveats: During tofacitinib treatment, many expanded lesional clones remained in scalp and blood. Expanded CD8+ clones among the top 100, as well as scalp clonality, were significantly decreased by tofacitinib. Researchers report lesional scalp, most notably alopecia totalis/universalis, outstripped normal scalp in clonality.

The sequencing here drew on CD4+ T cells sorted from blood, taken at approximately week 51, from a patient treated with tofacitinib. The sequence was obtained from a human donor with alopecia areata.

CDR3 protein: CSGRQAPDTQYF. Here the CDR3 DNA reads TGCAGCGGACGACAGGCGCCAGATACGCAGTATTTT. This chain joins TRBV29-1 and TRBJ2-3; tentatively, D is TRBD1 (6 bases). Germline V gives CDR1 SQVTM, CDR2 ANQGSEA. This CDR3 spans 12 amino acids. V gave up 7 bases and J gave up 4 bases, with 12 bases separating them.